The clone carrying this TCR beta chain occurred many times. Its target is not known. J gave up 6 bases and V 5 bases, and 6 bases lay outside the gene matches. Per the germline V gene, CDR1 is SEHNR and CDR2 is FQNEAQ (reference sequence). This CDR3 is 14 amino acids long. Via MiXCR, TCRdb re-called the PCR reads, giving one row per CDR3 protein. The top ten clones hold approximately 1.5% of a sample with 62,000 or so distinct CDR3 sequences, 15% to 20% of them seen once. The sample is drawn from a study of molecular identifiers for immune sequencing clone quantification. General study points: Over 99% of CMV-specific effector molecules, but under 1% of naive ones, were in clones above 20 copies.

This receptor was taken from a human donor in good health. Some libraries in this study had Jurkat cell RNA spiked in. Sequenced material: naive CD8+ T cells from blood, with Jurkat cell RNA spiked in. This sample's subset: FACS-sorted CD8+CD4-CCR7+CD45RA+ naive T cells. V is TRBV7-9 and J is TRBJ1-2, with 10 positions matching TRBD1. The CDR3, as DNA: TGTGCCAGCAGCACCGGACAGGGGGTAGATGGCTACACCTTC. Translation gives CASSTGQGVDGYTF.